Each of the 16 T cell receptor beta chains below was sequenced from the same sample in a study of blood T cell repertoires in COVID-19. Produced via immunoSEQ multiplex PCR; TCRdb's table is partial and in-frame only. The sample records tens of thousands of clones, 65% to 85% being singletons. The specimen was peripheral blood. The source of these receptors is a woman aged 50 to 60 with active or convalescent COVID-19.

The genes are TRBV21-1 and TRBJ1-3; TRBD1, the D gene given by the table, was not confirmed from the DNA. TRBV21-1 is a recognized pseudogene. This CDR3 contains 17 residues. The CDR3 DNA reads as TGTGCCAGCAGTCAGGGACAGCCGGATCCCTCTGGAAACACCATATATTTT. Residues: CASSQGQPDPSGNTIYF.

On this clone itself: Within the sample, other DNA sequences also encode this same CDR3. This chain joins TRBV18 and TRBJ2-3; TRBD1 might be the D (6 bases). The CDR3 extends over 13 amino acids. Germline values: CDR1 KGHSH, CDR2 LQKENI. V was trimmed by 4 bases and J by 2 bases, leaving 7 bases between them. CDR3 nucleotide sequence: TGTGCCAGCTCACGGACAGCCACAGATACGCAGTATTTT. This translates into CASSRTATDTQYF.

The chain joins TRBV4-2 to TRBJ2-1, with D possibly being TRBD2 (6 bases). Germline values: CDR1 LGHNA, CDR2 YNFKEQ. The V gene lost 3 bases and the J gene lost 9 bases, with 9 bases spanning the gap. CDR3 length: 12 amino acids. CDR3: CASSHWGVEQFF. In DNA form, the CDR3 reads TGTGCCAGCAGCCATTGGGGGGTTGAGCAGTTCTTC.

The chain joins TRBV14 to TRBJ1-2, with D tentatively TRBD1 (5 bases). Trimming cost V 3 bases and J 7 bases, with 15 bases left between them. Per germline, CDR1 SGHDN and CDR2 FVKESK. This CDR3 has 14 residues. The CDR3 nucleotides are TGTGCCAGCAGCCAGGAGGCGGGGGGAACTGGCTACACCTTC. Translated: CASSQEAGGTGYTF.

This sequence joins TRBV5-6 and TRBJ2-6; D uncertain. Looked up from germline, CDR1 is SGHDT and CDR2 is YYEEEE. There are 16 residues in the CDR3. The ends were cut back, 2 bases at V and 3 bases at J, with 12 bases in the middle. As DNA, the CDR3 is TGTGCCAGCAGCTTTAGGCAGGTCTTTGGGGCCAACGTCCTGACTTTC. This encodes CASSFRQVFGANVLTF.

The CDR3 nucleotides are TGTGCCAGCAGCCTGGGACTCCGCGGGACAGATACGCAGTATTTT. This encodes CASSLGLRGTDTQYF. The rearrangement uses TRBV9 and TRBJ2-3, with D possibly TRBD2 on 6 matching bases. This CDR3 contains 15 residues. CDR1 is SGDLS, CDR2 YYNGEE, per germline. V was trimmed by 4 bases and J by 3 bases, leaving 15 bases between them.

The CDR3 reads CASSRLAGETGELFF. The CDR3 DNA reads TGTGCCAGCAGCCGACTAGCGGGAGAGACCGGGGAGCTGTTTTTT. The chain carries TRBV6-5 and TRBJ2-2; 12 bases align to TRBD2. This CDR3 comprises 15 residues. Germline assignment: CDR1 MNHEY and CDR2 SVGAGI. Trimming removed 6 bases from V and 5 bases from J; junction bases left unmatched: 4.

V and J are TRBV7-6 and TRBJ2-7, with D perhaps TRBD2 (6 bases). Germline V CDR1 and CDR2: SGHVS, FNYEAQ. This CDR3 region has 16 residues. Trimming pared 4 bases from V and 4 bases from J, leaving 20 bases between. CDR3 protein: CASSSGRGTHSYEQYF. CDR3 sequence (DNA): TGTGCCAGCAGCTCCGGCCGCGGGACTCACTCTTACGAGCAGTACTTC.

The J gene is TRBJ2-5, the V gene TRBV9; TRBD1 is a possible D gene (5 bases). Germline V CDR1 and CDR2: SGDLS, YYNGEE. This CDR3 contains 13 residues. V was cut by 0 bases and J by 2 bases, with 5 bases left in between. This chain's CDR3 is CASSVEGQETQYF. The CDR3 DNA follows: TGTGCCAGCAGCGTAGAGGGGCAAGAGACCCAGTACTTC.

The V call is TRBV9, the J call TRBJ2-3; TRBD2 agrees at 13 bases. With V trimmed by 2 bases and J by 6 bases, 9 bases remained unmatched. Germline assignment: CDR1 SGDLS and CDR2 YYNGEE. The CDR3 is made up of 17 amino acids. DNA for the CDR3: TGTGCCAGCAGCGTGGGGGGACTAGCGGGGTTAGGTGATACGCAGTATTTT. Its protein is CASSVGGLAGLGDTQYF.

The chain joins TRBV6-5 to TRBJ2-1, with D possibly TRBD2 on 5 matching bases. From germline, CDR1 is MNHEY and CDR2 SVGAGI. Trimming cost V 4 bases and J 5 bases, with 15 bases left between them. The length of the CDR3 is 15 residues. CDR3 sequence reads: CASSSPRRSNNEQFF. The CDR3 DNA reads as TGTGCCAGCAGTTCCCCGAGGAGGTCCAACAATGAGCAGTTCTTC.

J is TRBJ2-7 and V is TRBV20-1, with D tentatively TRBD1 (5 bases). The CDR3 is 11 residues long. Germline CDR1 DFQATT, CDR2 SNEGSKA (reference sequence). Between the trimmed V and J ends, which lost 6 bases and 5 bases, there was a span of 11 bases. The CDR3 loop reads CSAEGVHEQYF. The CDR3 DNA reads TGCAGTGCCGAAGGGGTCCACGAGCAGTACTTC.

In nucleotides, the CDR3 is TGTGCCAGTAGCCTCCGAACTAGCGGGAGTTCAGTCTACGAGCAGTACTTC. It specifies CASSLRTSGSSVYEQYF. The V gene is TRBV19, the J gene TRBJ2-7; 11 nucleotides match TRBD2. This CDR3 spans 17 amino acids. Germline V gene data show CDR1 as LNHDA and CDR2 as SQIVND (reference sequence). After removal of 6 bases from V and 3 bases from J, the junction contained 13 bases not matched to a gene.

The chain employs TRBV4-2 and TRBJ2-3; D remains ambiguous. The CDR3 totals 13 residues. Germline V gene data show CDR1 as LGHNA and CDR2 as YNFKEQ. V dropped 1 base and J dropped 2 bases, with 4 bases sitting between them. The CDR3 region has the DNA TGTGCCAGCAGCCAAGGGCCCACAGATACGCAGTATTTT. It translates to CASSQGPTDTQYF.

This clone was seen more than once but under ten times. This sequence joins TRBV15 and TRBJ1-1; D is unresolved. Looked up from germline, CDR1 is LNHNV and CDR2 is YYDKDF (reference sequence). The V gene lost 4 bases and the J gene lost 4 bases, with 10 bases spanning the gap. CDR3 size: 13 residues. The CDR3 coding sequence is TGTGCCACCAGCACCCTAACGAGCACTGAAGCTTTCTTT. Translating it yields CATSTLTSTEAFF.

J is TRBJ1-1 and V is TRBV11-2; D uncertain. V gave up 5 bases and J gave up 4 bases, with 11 bases separating them. CDR3 length: 13 residues. The germline V gene has CDR1 SGHAT and CDR2 FQNNGV. The CDR3: CASSLKRGTEAFF. The CDR3 nucleotides read TGTGCCAGCAGCCTCAAGCGCGGCACTGAAGCTTTCTTT.